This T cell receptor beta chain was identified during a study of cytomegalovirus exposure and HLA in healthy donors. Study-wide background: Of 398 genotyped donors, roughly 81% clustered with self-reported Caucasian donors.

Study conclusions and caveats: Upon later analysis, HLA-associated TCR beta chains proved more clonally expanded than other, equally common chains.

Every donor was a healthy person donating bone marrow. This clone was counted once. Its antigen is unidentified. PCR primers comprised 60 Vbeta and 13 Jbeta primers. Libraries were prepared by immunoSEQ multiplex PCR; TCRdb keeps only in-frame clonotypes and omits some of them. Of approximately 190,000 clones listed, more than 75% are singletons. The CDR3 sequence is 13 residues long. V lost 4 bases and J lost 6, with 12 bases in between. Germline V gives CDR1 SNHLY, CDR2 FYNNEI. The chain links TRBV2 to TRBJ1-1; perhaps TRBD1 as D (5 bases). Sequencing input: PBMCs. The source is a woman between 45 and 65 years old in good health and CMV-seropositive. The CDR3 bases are TGTGCCAGCAGTGGCGGGACTCTGGCTGAAGCTTTCTTT. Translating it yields CASSGGTLAEAFF.